This T cell receptor beta chain was sequenced during a study of T cell changes during pregnancy in multiple sclerosis (dated by TCRdb to about 2019). Study-wide context: In women with multiple sclerosis, the researchers looked at how the T cell repertoire shifted as pregnancy progressed.

Library construction relied on the immunoSEQ multiplex PCR assay. The immuneACCESS repertoire file appears here via TCRdb, limited to in-frame rearrangements. These files lack a portion of the clones; in checked studies, under half of the deficit traces to unresolved V genes, and the cause of the others is not known. Within this sample are 25,000 to 35,000 clones, with nearly 90% of them counted one time only. Approximately 6.9% of the sample is held by the ten biggest clonotypes. Based on the germline V gene, the CDR1 and CDR2 sequences are LGHNA and YSLEER. The CDR3 numbers 15 residues from cysteine through phenylalanine. The sequence is cut down to CDR3 DNA, 45 bases in frame from base 1. Germline trimming: 0 bases from V, 6 bases from J; junction bases outside gene matches: 0. A word on this clone: Its antigen is unknown. No clone much larger than this one lies a single base away; base qualities are absent.

The input for sequencing was CD8+ T cells from peripheral blood mononuclear cells, taken in the second trimester of pregnancy. This TCR derives from a female donor with multiple sclerosis, enrolled in a pregnancy study. The sequence links TRBV4-3 to TRBJ2-1, with 12 bases matching TRBD2. The CDR3 in this case is CASSQETSGGNEQFF. The DNA sequence reads TGCGCCAGCAGCCAAGAGACTAGCGGGGGCAATGAGCAGTTCTTC.